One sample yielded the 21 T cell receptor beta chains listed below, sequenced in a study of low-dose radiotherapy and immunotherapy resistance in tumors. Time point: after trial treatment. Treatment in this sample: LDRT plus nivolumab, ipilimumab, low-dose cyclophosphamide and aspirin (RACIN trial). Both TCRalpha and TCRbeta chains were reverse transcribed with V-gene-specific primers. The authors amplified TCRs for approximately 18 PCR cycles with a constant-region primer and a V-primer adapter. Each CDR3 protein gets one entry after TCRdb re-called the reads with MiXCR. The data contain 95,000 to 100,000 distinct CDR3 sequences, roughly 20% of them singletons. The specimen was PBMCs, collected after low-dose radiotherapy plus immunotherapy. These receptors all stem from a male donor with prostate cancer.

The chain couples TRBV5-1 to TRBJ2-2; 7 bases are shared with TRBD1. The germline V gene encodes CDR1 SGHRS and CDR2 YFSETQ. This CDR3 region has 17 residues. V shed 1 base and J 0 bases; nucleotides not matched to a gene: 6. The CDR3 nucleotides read TGCGCCAGCAGCTTGTCGACAGGGCCTCCGAACACCGGGGAGCTGTTTTTT. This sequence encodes CASSLSTGPPNTGELFF.

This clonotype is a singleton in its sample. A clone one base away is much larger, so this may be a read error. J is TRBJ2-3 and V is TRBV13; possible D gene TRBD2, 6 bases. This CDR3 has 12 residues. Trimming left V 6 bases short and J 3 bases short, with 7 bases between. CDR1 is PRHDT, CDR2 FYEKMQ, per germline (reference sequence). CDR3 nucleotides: TGTGCCAGCAGTCTAGCGACAGATACGCAGTATTTT. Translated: CASSLATDTQYF.

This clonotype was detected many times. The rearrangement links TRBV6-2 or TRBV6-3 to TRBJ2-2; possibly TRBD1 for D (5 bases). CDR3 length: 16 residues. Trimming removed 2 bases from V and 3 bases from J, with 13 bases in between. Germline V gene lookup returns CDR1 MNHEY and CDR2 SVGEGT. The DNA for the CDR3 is TGTGCCAGCAGTTACCGCAGGGTGAGCCACACCGGGGAGCTGTTTTTT. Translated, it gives CASSYRRVSHTGELFF.

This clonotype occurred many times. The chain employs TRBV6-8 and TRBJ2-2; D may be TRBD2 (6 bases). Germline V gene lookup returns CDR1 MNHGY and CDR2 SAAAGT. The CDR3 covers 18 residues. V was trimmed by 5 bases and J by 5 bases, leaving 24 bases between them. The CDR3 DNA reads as TGTGCCAGCAGTAGGACTAAGCGTGGGGACGGTGGTACCGGGGAGCTGTTTTTT. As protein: CASSRTKRGDGGTGELFF.

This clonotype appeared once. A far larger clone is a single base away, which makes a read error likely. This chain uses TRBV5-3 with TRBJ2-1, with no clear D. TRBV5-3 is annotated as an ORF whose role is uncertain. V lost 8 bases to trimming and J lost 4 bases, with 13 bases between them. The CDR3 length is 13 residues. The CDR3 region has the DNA TGTGCCAGCAGGTCGGACGGGTACAATGAGCAGTTCTTC. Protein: CASRSDGYNEQFF.

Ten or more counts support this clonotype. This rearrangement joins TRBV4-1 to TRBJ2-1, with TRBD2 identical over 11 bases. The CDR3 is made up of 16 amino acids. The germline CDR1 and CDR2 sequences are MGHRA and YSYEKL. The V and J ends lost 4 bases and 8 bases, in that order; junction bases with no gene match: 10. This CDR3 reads CASSRGASGGRDEQFF. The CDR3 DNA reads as TGCGCCAGCAGCCGAGGGGCTAGCGGGGGGCGCGATGAGCAGTTCTTC.

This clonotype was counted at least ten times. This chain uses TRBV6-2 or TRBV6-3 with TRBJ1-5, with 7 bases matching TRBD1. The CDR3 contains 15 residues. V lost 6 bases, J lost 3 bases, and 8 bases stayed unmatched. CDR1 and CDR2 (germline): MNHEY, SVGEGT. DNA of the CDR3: TGTGCCAGCAGGGCCCCAGGGGGGGCCAATCAGCCCCAGCATTTT. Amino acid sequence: CASRAPGGANQPQHF.

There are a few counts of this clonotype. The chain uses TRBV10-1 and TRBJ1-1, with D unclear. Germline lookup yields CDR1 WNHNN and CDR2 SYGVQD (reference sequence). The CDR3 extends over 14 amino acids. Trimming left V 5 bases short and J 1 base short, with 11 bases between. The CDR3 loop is CASSTVVGNTEAFF. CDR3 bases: TGCGCCAGCAGTACCGTAGTGGGGAACACTGAAGCTTTCTTT.

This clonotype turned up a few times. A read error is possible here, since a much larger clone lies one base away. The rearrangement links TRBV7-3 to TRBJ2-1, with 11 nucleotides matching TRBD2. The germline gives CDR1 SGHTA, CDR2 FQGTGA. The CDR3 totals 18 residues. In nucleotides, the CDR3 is TGTGCCAGCAGCTTAACGTCGTCTAGCGGGGGGCGGTACAATGGGCAGTTCTTC. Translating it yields CASSLTSSSGGRYNGQFF.

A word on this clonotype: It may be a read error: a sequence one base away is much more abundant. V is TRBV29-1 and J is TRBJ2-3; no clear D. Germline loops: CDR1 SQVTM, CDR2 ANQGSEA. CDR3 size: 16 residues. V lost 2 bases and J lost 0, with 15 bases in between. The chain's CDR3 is CSVERFSFTSTDTQYF. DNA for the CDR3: TGCAGCGTTGAAAGATTCTCATTTACTAGCACAGATACGCAGTATTTT.

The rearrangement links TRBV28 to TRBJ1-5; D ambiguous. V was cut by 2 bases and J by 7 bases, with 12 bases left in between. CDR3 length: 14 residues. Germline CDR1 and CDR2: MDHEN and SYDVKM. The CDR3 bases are TGTGCCAGCAGTTTAGGTACGCTAACGCAGCCCCAGCATTTT. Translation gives CASSLGTLTQPQHF.

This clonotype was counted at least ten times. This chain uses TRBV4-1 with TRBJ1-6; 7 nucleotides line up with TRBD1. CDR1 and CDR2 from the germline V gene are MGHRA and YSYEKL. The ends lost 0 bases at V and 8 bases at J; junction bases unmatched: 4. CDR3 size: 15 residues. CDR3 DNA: TGCGCCAGCAGCCAAGATGGGACAGTTTATTCACCCCTCCACTTT. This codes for CASSQDGTVYSPLHF.

The CDR3 coding sequence is TGTGCCAGCAGTGAGCAACGACAGGGGACAGATACGCAGTATTTT. It encodes CASSEQRQGTDTQYF. The chain recombines TRBV2 with TRBJ2-3; 8 positions match TRBD1. After removal of 3 bases from V and 3 bases from J, the junction contained 5 bases not matched to a gene. The length of the CDR3 is 15 residues. Germline V gene lookup returns CDR1 SNHLY and CDR2 FYNNEI.

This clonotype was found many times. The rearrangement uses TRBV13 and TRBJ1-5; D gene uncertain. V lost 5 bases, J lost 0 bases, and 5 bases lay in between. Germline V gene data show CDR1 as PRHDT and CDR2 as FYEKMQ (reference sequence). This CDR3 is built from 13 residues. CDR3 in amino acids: CASSLDSNQPQHF. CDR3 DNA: TGTGCCAGCAGCCTCGATAGCAATCAGCCCCAGCATTTT.

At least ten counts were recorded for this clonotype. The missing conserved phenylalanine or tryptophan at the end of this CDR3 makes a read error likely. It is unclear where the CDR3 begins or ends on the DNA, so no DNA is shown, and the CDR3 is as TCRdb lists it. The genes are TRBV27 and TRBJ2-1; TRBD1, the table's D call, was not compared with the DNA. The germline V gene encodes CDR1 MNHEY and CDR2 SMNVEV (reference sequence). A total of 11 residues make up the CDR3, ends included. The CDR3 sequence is CASSGSLDRRC.

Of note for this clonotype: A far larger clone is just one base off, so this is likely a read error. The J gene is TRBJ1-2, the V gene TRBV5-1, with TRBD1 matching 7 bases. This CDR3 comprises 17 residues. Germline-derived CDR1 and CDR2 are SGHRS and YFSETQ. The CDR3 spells CTSSPGFGTVFSYGYTF. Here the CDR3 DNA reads TGTACCAGCAGCCCAGGCTTCGGGACAGTCTTTTCCTATGGCTACACCTTC.

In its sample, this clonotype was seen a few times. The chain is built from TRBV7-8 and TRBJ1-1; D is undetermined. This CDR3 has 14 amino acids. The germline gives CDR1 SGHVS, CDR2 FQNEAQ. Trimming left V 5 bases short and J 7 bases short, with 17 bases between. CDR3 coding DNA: TGTGCCAGCAGCGGATTTTCAGGAGCCGATGAAGCTTTCTTT. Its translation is CASSGFSGADEAFF.

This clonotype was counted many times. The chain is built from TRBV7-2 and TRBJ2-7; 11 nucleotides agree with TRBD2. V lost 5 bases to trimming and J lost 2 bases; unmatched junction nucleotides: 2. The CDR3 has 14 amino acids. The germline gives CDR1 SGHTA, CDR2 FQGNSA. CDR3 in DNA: TGTGCCAGCAGCCCTAGCGGGGGGCCCTACGAGCAGTACTTC. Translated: CASSPSGGPYEQYF.

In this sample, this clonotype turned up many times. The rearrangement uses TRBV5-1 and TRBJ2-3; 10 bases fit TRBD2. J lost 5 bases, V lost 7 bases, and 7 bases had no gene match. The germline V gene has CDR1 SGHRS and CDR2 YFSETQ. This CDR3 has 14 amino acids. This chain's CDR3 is CASLLAGAGDTQYF. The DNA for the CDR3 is TGCGCCAGCCTGCTAGCGGGGGCCGGAGATACGCAGTATTTT.

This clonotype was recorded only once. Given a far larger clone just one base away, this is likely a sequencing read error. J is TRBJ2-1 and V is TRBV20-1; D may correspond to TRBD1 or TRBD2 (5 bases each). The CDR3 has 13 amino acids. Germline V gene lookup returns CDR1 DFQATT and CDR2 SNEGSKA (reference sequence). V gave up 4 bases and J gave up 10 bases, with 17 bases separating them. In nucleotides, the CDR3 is TGCAGTGCTAAGGGACCCTCCTCCTACGAGCAGTTCTTC. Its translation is CSAKGPSSYEQFF.

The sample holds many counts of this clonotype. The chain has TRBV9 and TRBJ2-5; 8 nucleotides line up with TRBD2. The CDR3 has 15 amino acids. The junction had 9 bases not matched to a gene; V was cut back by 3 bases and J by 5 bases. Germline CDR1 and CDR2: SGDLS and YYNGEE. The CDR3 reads CASSEMGSGGETQYF. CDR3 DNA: TGTGCCAGCAGCGAGATGGGGTCGGGGGGGGAGACCCAGTACTTC. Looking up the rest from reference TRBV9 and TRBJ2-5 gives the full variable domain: DSGVTQTPKHLITATGQRVTLRCSPRSGDLSVYWYQQSLDQGLQFLIQYYNGEERAKGNILERFSAQQFPDLHSELNLSSLELGDSALYFCASSEMGSGGETQYFGPGTRLLVL.